This T cell receptor (beta chain) was sequenced in a study of blood T cells in healthy people across ages. General study results and limits: Strong correlation was found linking TCR beta diversity to naive T cell percentage.

Then a second PCR, running roughly 7 to 11 cycles, was carried out with a sample-barcoded 5' primer and a J-beta primer mix. Using its own MiXCR run on the 5' RACE reads, TCRdb lists one record per CDR3 protein. The data show roughly 700,000 distinct CDR3 sequences, around 48% seen once. The CDR3 is made up of 16 amino acids. V was shortened by 1 base and J by 2 bases, with 13 bases between the two germline ends. Germline CDR1 and CDR2: SGHTA and FQGNSA. This clonotype was detected ten times or more. Its antigen is unknown. Sequences were obtained from blood. The chain links TRBV7-2 to TRBJ2-3; D may be TRBD2 (6 bases). This receptor was identified in a woman aged 55-75 years in good health. The DNA of the CDR3 is TGTGCCAGCAGCTTAGGGAGCGGGTCCCTCACAGATACGCAGTATTTT. This sequence encodes CASSLGSGSLTDTQYF.